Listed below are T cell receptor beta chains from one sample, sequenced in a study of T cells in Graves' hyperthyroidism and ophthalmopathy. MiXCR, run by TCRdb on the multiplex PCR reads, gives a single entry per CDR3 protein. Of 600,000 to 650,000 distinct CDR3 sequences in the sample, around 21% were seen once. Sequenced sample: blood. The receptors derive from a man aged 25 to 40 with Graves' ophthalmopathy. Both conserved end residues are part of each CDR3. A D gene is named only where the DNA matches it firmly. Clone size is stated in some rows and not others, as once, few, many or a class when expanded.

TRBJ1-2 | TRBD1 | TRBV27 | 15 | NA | CASSSLDRGLDGYTF | TGTGCCAGCAGTTCTCTAGACAGGGGGCTGGATGGCTACACCTTC
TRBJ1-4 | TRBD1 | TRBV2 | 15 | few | CASSKETGVGEKLFF | TGTGCCAGCAGTAAAGAAACAGGGGTTGGAGAAAAACTGTTTTTT
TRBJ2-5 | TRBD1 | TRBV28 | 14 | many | CASRPGQGGETQYF | TGTGCCAGCAGGCCGGGACAGGGTGGGGAGACCCAGTACTTC
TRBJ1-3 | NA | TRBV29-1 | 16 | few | CSVEDYGVHSGNTIYF | TGCAGCGTTGAAGATTACGGGGTTCACTCTGGAAACACCATATATTTT
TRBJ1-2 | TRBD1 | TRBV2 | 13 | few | CASRGQGALGYTF | TGTGCCAGCAGGGGCCAGGGGGCCTTGGGCTACACCTTC
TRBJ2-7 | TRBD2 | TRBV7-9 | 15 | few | CASSSSRSSGYEQYF | TGTGCCAGCAGCTCATCTAGATCTAGCGGCTACGAGCAGTACTTC
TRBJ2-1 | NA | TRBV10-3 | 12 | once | CAISPRGQGQFF | TGTGCCATCAGTCCCCGGGGGCAGGGACAGTTCTTC
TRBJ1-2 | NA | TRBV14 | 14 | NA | CASSRVEINYGYTF | TGTGCCAGCAGCCGAGTAGAGATAAACTATGGCTACACCTTC
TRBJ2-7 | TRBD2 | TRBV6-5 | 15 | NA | CASSSSGTSGGEQYF | TGTGCCAGCAGCTCCTCCGGGACTAGCGGAGGGGAGCAGTACTTC
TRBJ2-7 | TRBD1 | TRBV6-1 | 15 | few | CASRRGTARSYEQYF | TGTGCCAGCAGACGAGGGACAGCCCGCTCCTACGAGCAGTACTTC
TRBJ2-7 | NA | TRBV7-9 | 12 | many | CASSSTRDEQYF | TGTGCCAGCAGCTCGACAAGGGACGAGCAGTACTTC
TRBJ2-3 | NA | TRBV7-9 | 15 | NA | CASSPGILTTDTQYF | TGTGCCAGCAGCCCGGGGATCCTTACCACAGATACGCAGTATTTT
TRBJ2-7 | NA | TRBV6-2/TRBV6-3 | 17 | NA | CASSYSSPDWDPYEQYF | TGTGCCAGCAGTTACTCGAGCCCCGACTGGGATCCCTACGAGCAGTACTTC
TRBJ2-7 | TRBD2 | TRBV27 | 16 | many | CASSSTFSGRANEQYF | TGTGCCAGCAGTTCCACCTTTAGCGGGAGGGCCAACGAGCAGTACTTC
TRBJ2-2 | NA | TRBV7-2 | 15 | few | CASSVLGRRAGELFF | TGTGCCAGCAGCGTCTTAGGGAGACGAGCCGGGGAGCTGTTTTTT
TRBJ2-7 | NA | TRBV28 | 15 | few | CASSLTTLGSYEQYF | TGTGCCAGCAGTTTAACGACTCTGGGCTCCTACGAGCAGTACTTC
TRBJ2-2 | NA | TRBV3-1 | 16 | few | CASSQDRFGVTGELFF | TGTGCCAGCAGCCAAGATAGATTCGGGGTGACCGGGGAGCTGTTTTTT
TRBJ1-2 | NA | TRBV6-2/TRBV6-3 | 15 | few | CASSYSIRVGYGYTF | TGTGCCAGCAGTTACTCGATCAGGGTCGGCTATGGCTACACCTTC
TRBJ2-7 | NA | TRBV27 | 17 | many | CASSLNGLGTDSYEQYF | TGTGCCAGCAGTTTGAACGGGTTGGGGACTGACTCCTACGAGCAGTACTTC
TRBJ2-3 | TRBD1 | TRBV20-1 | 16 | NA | CSARGTGGFYTDTQYF | TGCAGTGCTAGAGGGACAGGGGGTTTTTACACAGATACGCAGTATTTT
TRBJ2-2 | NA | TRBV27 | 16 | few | CASRPGGTAYTGKLFF | TGTGCCAGCAGGCCGGGGGGGACAGCTTACACCGGGAAGCTGTTTTTT
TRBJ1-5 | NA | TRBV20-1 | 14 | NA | CSARDPGQNQPQHF | TGCAGTGCTAGAGACCCCGGGCAGAATCAGCCCCAGCATTTT
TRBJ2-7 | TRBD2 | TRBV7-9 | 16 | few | CASSLSTSGSSYEQYF | TGTGCCAGCAGCTTATCAACTAGCGGGAGCTCCTACGAGCAGTACTTC
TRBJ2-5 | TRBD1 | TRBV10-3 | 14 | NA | CAISESMTGGTEYF | TGTGCCATCAGTGAGTCGATGACAGGGGGGACGGAGTACTTC
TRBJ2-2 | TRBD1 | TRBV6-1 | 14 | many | CASSETGGTGELFF | TGTGCCAGCAGTGAAACAGGGGGCACCGGGGAGCTGTTTTTT
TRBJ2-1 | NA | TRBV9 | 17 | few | CASSVGGGTRSYNEQFF | TGTGCCAGCAGCGTAGGCGGAGGGACTCGCTCCTACAATGAGCAGTTCTTC
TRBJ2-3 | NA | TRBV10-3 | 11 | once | CAVLKGDTQYF | TGTGCCGTACTGAAGGGAGATACGCAGTATTTT
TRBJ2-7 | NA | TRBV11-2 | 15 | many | CASSLSDGNSYEQYF | TGTGCCAGCAGCTTATCCGACGGTAACTCCTACGAGCAGTACTTC
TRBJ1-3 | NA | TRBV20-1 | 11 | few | CSARDIGTIYF | TGCAGTGCTAGAGATATAGGCACCATATATTTT
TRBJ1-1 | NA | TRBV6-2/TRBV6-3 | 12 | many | CASSYNRLEAFF | TGTGCCAGCAGTTACAACCGGCTTGAAGCTTTCTTT
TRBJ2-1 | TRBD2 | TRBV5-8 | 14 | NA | CASSLRASGDKEFF | TGTGCCAGCAGCTTGCGGGCTAGCGGGGATAAGGAGTTCTTC
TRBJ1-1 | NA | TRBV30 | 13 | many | CAWRVSQNTEAFF | TGTGCCTGGAGGGTCAGCCAGAACACTGAAGCTTTCTTT
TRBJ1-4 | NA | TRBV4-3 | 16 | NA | CASSQEGGPVNEKLFF | TGCGCCAGCAGCCAAGAGGGGGGGCCGGTTAATGAAAAACTGTTTTTT
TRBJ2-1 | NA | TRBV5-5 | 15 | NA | CASSYQPTVNNEQFF | TGTGCCAGCAGCTACCAACCGACAGTGAACAATGAGCAGTTCTTC
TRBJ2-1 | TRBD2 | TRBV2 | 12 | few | CASPGGPHEQFF | TGTGCCAGCCCGGGAGGACCCCATGAGCAGTTCTTC
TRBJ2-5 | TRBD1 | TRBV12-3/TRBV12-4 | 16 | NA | CASSPGRQGGVETQYF | TGTGCCAGCAGCCCCGGACGACAGGGCGGAGTCGAGACCCAGTACTTC
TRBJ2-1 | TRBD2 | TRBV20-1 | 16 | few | CSARELVAGGNNEQFF | TGCAGTGCTAGAGAGTTGGTAGCGGGAGGGAACAATGAGCAGTTCTTC
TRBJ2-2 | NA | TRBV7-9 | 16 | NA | CASSTVRVANTGELFF | TGTGCCAGCAGTACCGTGAGGGTCGCGAACACCGGGGAGCTGTTTTTT
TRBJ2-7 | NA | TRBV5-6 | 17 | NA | CASSFYRRRQGSYKQYF | TGTGCCAGCAGCTTTTACCGGAGAAGGCAGGGCTCCTACAAGCAGTACTTC
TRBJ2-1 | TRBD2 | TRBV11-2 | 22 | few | CASSSPRGPFTSGRYSYNKQFF | TGTGCCAGCAGCTCCCCGCGCGGGCCTTTTACTAGCGGGAGGTACTCCTACAATAAGCAGTTCTTC
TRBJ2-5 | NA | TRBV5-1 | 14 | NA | CASRPNRAQETQYF | TGCGCCAGCAGACCTAACAGGGCCCAAGAGACCCAGTACTTC
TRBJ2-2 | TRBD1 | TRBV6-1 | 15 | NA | CAIFKAGGATGELFF | TGTGCCATCTTTAAGGCAGGGGGCGCGACCGGGGAGCTGTTTTTT
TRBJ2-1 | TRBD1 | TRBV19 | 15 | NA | CASSLMSRGHNEQFF | TGTGCCAGTAGTTTAATGAGCAGGGGGCACAATGAGCAGTTCTTC
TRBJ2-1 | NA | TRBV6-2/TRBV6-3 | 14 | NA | CASRALGGSNEQFF | TGTGCCAGCAGGGCGCTTGGCGGGTCCAATGAGCAGTTCTTC
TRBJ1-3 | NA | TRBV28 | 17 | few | CASSLTGGRGSGNTIYF | TGTGCCAGCAGTTTAACGGGGGGAAGGGGCTCTGGAAACACCATATATTTT